The entry below gives a single TCR beta chain sequence along with its context. Sequenced by immunoSEQ multiplex PCR; TCRdb stores in-frame clones only, minus some. Of 440,000 or so clones listed, around nine tenths are singletons. The trim removed 2 bases at V and 10 bases at J, leaving 6 bases unmatched. In germline, CDR1 is LGHNA, CDR2 YNFKEQ. The CDR3 covers 15 residues. This entry belongs to a study of blood T cell repertoires in COVID-19. Study context: Italy, Spain and the United States were the sources of the convalescent and acute COVID-19 samples. The analysed material was cDNA or gDNA that came from T cells, B-cell-depleted T cells, or PBMCs.

Enrolled during active infection, Seattle patients were then followed longitudinally. The J gene is TRBJ1-6, the V gene TRBV4-2; TRBD1 matches 9 bases. This receptor was taken from a middle-aged woman with COVID-19, enrolled during active disease. The sample was peripheral blood. CDR3 residues: CASSQRGQGRSPLHF. The CDR3 DNA reads as TGTGCCAGCAGCCAAAGGGGACAGGGTCGATCACCCCTCCACTTT.